These T cell receptor beta chains were read from a single sample in a study of cytomegalovirus exposure and HLA in healthy donors. TCRdb's copy holds only in-frame clones and misses some; the assay was immunoSEQ multiplex PCR. The repertoire holds approximately 73,000 clones, with 60% to 70% as singletons. Material: PBMCs. The origin of the receptors is a man aged 30-40 years in good health and CMV-seropositive. The CDR3 runs from the conserved cysteine through the conserved F or W. D genes are given only for firm matches. Some rows mark clone size as missing; the rest say once, few, many or name a class of expanded clone.

J: TRBJ2-5
length: 13
D: TRBD1
V: TRBV4-1
size: many
DNA: TGCGCCAGCAGCCGACAGGGGGCAGAGACCCAGTACTTC
CDR3: CASSRQGAETQYF

J: TRBJ2-7
length: 13
D: .
V: TRBV6-6
size: .
DNA: TGTGCCAGCAGTGCTACAGGGTCCCACGAGCAGTACTTC
CDR3: CASSATGSHEQYF

J: TRBJ2-6
length: 17
D: .
V: TRBV5-8
size: .
DNA: TGTGCCAGCAGCTTGTTGCAGACTTTCTCTGGGGCCAACGTCCTGACTTTC
CDR3: CASSLLQTFSGANVLTF

J: TRBJ1-5
length: 16
D: .
V: TRBV18
size: .
DNA: TGTGCCAGCTCACCGGCAGGGATTTACGGCAATCAGCCCCAGCATTTT
CDR3: CASSPAGIYGNQPQHF

J: TRBJ2-1
length: 13
D: TRBD1
V: TRBV10-2
size: few
DNA: TGCGCCAGCTCTCGGACGGGGACAGGCGAGCAGTTCTTC
CDR3: CASSRTGTGEQFF

J: TRBJ1-2
length: 14
D: .
V: TRBV4-2
size: .
DNA: TGTGCCAGCAGCCAAGTAGGGAGTGACTATGGCTACACCTTC
CDR3: CASSQVGSDYGYTF

J: TRBJ2-7
length: 13
D: TRBD1
V: TRBV30
size: once
DNA: TGTGCCTGGAGTTATTTACAGGGGAAGGAGCAGTACTTC
CDR3: CAWSYLQGKEQYF

J: TRBJ2-7
length: 13
D: TRBD2
V: TRBV27
size: once
DNA: TGTGCCAGCTGGGGACTAGCGGGCTCCGAGCAGTACTTC
CDR3: CASWGLAGSEQYF

J: TRBJ2-3
length: 15
D: .
V: TRBV5-1
size: few
DNA: TGCGCCAGCAGCTTGGTAGCTCAGAGCACAGATACGCAGTATTTT
CDR3: CASSLVAQSTDTQYF

J: TRBJ2-3
length: 14
D: TRBD1
V: TRBV13
size: .
DNA: TGTGCCAGCCGGGACAGGGGGCGGACAGATACGCAGTATTTT
CDR3: CASRDRGRTDTQYF

J: TRBJ1-6
length: 16
D: .
V: TRBV15
size: .
DNA: TGTGCCACCAGCAGAGACGTCAGCTCCTATAATTCACCCCTCCACTTT
CDR3: CATSRDVSSYNSPLHF

J: TRBJ2-5
length: 13
D: .
V: TRBV9
size: once
DNA: TGTGCCAGCAGCGTCCAGACTGGGGAGACCCAGTACTTC
CDR3: CASSVQTGETQYF

J: TRBJ2-7
length: 15
D: TRBD1
V: TRBV7-2
size: few
DNA: TGTGCCAGCAGGCCCCGACAGGGGAGCTCCTACGAGCAGTACTTC
CDR3: CASRPRQGSSYEQYF

J: TRBJ1-6
length: 14
D: .
V: TRBV2
size: .
DNA: TGTGCCAGCAGTATGCCAGAACCCAATTCACCCCTCCACTTT
CDR3: CASSMPEPNSPLHF

J: TRBJ2-2
length: 18
D: .
V: TRBV11-2
size: .
DNA: TGTGCCAGCAGCCCAGATTCGACCCGGGATTCGAACACCGGGGAGCTGTTTTTT
CDR3: CASSPDSTRDSNTGELFF

J: TRBJ1-5
length: 13
D: .
V: TRBV30
size: .
DNA: TGTGCCTGGAGAGGGGGTAGGGACGGCACCCAGCATTTT
CDR3: CAWRGGRDGTQHF

J: TRBJ1-5
length: 15
D: TRBD1
V: TRBV2
size: .
DNA: TGTGCCAGCAGTTGGGACAGCGAAGGGAATCAGCCCCAGCATTTT
CDR3: CASSWDSEGNQPQHF

J: TRBJ1-1
length: 13
D: .
V: TRBV19
size: .
DNA: TGTGCCAGTAGTATAAATAGGAACACTGAAGCTTTCTTT
CDR3: CASSINRNTEAFF

J: TRBJ1-2
length: 14
D: .
V: TRBV28
size: few
DNA: TGTGCCAGCAGTTTATGGCTGAGTTCCTATGGCTACACCTTC
CDR3: CASSLWLSSYGYTF

J: TRBJ2-3
length: 14
D: .
V: TRBV6-4
size: few
DNA: TGTGCCAGCAGTGAGCTAGCGAGGTCAGATACGCAGTATTTT
CDR3: CASSELARSDTQYF

J: TRBJ2-1
length: 13
D: TRBD1
V: TRBV29-1
size: .
DNA: TGCAGCGTTGCCGGGACAGCCAACAATGAGCAGTTCTTC
CDR3: CSVAGTANNEQFF

J: TRBJ1-1
length: 13
D: .
V: TRBV5-4
size: few
DNA: TGTGCCAGCAGCTTGTTTCAGGGTTTTGAAGCTTTCTTT
CDR3: CASSLFQGFEAFF

J: TRBJ2-7
length: 13
D: .
V: TRBV29-1
size: once
DNA: TGCAGCGTTGAAGAGGACAGAGCCTACGAGCAGTACTTC
CDR3: CSVEEDRAYEQYF